This T cell receptor beta chain was obtained from a study of Ad26.COV2.S vaccination and SARS-CoV-2 variants. The study, taken as a whole, reports: Substantial breadth was reportedly displayed by spike-specific CD8+ and CD4+ T cell responses after vaccination.

To note about this clone: Its specificity is unknown. This same CDR3 is encoded by further DNA sequences in the sample.

Generated by immunoSEQ multiplex PCR, the TCRdb table keeps only in-frame clones and is missing some. The sample lists about 420,000 clones; 70% to 90% were seen once. The V end was cut by 1 base, the J end by 0 bases, with 6 bases between. CDR3 length equals 14 residues. The germline V gene encodes CDR1 SGHTA and CDR2 FQGNSA. Indicated treatment: roughly 18 received Ad26.COV2.S at low or high dose, single or two shots; about 5 received placebo; per-sample allocation not given. Material that was analyzed had been drawn on day 63 after the first vaccine or placebo injection. A Boston adult aged 18-55 years was the donor.

This chain uses TRBV7-2 with TRBJ1-1, with D possibly matching TRBD1 (5 bases). This receptor was identified in a person between 18 and 65 years old who received the Ad26.COV2.S COVID-19 vaccine or a placebo. Sequenced here: peripheral blood, sampled in a trial of Ad26.COV2.S vaccine versus placebo. CDR3 DNA: TGTGCCAGCAGCTTAGAGGGGCTGAACACTGAAGCTTTCTTT. Translating it yields CASSLEGLNTEAFF.